The 25 T cell receptor beta chains listed next were all sequenced from one sample in a study of OX40 agonist ivuxolimab in advanced cancers. TCRdb's copy holds only in-frame clones and misses some; the assay was immunoSEQ multiplex PCR. The table records around 62,000 clones, approximately 80% of them present only once. The source material was CD4+ or CD8+ T cells sorted from blood, sampled in a trial of the OX40 agonist ivuxolimab. These receptor sequences come from an adult with an advanced solid tumor such as melanoma, head and neck, liver or kidney cancer.

This rearrangement joins TRBV7-2 to TRBJ1-1; TRBD1 is a possible D gene (5 bases). The V end lost 5 bases, the J end lost 3 bases, and 13 bases lay between the germline ends. Per germline, CDR1 SGHTA and CDR2 FQGNSA. The CDR3 is 14 amino acids. The CDR3 DNA follows: TGTGCCAGCAGCACCCGGGGGATGGACACTGAAGCTTTCTTT. Its protein product is CASSTRGMDTEAFF.

The chain links TRBV19 to TRBJ2-1; D may be TRBD1 (6 bases). There are 16 residues in the CDR3. V lost 5 bases to trimming and J lost 1 base, with 15 bases between them. Germline CDR1 is LNHDA and CDR2 is SQIVND (reference sequence). Written as DNA, the CDR3 is TGTGCCAGTAGTTCCGGACAGTTTTCTTCCTACAATGAGCAGTTCTTC. It specifies CASSSGQFSSYNEQFF.

The chain combines TRBV6-5 with TRBJ1-1, with D unclear. The V end was cut by 7 bases, the J end by 2 bases, with 17 bases between. Germline assignment: CDR1 MNHEY and CDR2 SVGAGI. The CDR3 sequence is 15 residues long. Here the CDR3 reads CASIPRPSSNTEAFF. CDR3 nucleotides: TGTGCCAGCATTCCCCGACCGAGCTCTAACACTGAAGCTTTCTTT.

The chain carries TRBV7-8 and TRBJ2-2, with TRBD2 matching 7 bases. CDR1 and CDR2 (germline): SGHVS, FQNEAQ. The V gene end was trimmed by 5 bases and the J gene end by 6 bases; junction bases not matched to a gene: 12. The CDR3 covers 16 residues. CDR3 sequence: CASSIIPRGRAGELFF. In DNA form, the CDR3 reads TGTGCCAGCAGCATCATTCCGCGGGGGAGGGCCGGGGAGCTGTTTTTT.

The CDR3 here is CASSAGAGTSVYNEQFF. In DNA, the CDR3 is TGTGCCAGCAGCGCGGGAGCCGGGACTAGCGTCTACAATGAGCAGTTCTTC. The chain has TRBV9 and TRBJ2-1; 10 bases are a match to TRBD2. V shed 3 bases, J shed 3 bases, and the junction held 9 bases outside the gene matches. Germline CDR1 and CDR2: SGDLS and YYNGEE. The CDR3 is 17 residues long.

CDR3 sequence (DNA): TGTGCCAGTAGTAACGGGGGGGGACGGGGTCAGCCCCAGCATTTT. It codes for CASSNGGGRGQPQHF. This chain links TRBV19 with TRBJ1-5; possible D gene TRBD1, 5 bases. Germline loops: CDR1 LNHDA, CDR2 SQIVND (reference sequence). Trimming left V 4 bases short and J 6 bases short, with 16 bases between. This CDR3 contains 15 residues.

The chain carries TRBV19 and TRBJ1-6; D might be TRBD1 (5 bases). V gave up 0 bases and J gave up 6 bases, with 9 bases separating them. CDR3 length equals 15 residues. Looked up from germline, CDR1 is LNHDA and CDR2 is SQIVND (reference sequence). CDR3 amino acids: CASSIDGARNSPLHF. CDR3 nucleotide sequence: TGTGCCAGTAGTATAGATGGGGCCCGTAATTCACCCCTCCACTTT.

A remark on this clone: Sequence at one end of the junction differs from germline and may be a read error. The chain employs TRBV6-5 and TRBJ2-7; a possible D gene is TRBD2 (6 bases). The CDR3 extends over 12 amino acids. CDR1 and CDR2 from the germline V gene are MNHEY and SVGAGI. In nucleotides, the CDR3 is TGTGCCAGTGGACTTCGGGGAGGAGAGCAATACTTC. Translation gives CASGLRGGEQYF.

V usage is TRBV4-3 and J usage is TRBJ2-3, with a tentative D call TRBD2 (5 bases). CDR1 and CDR2 (germline): LGHNA, YSLEER. V gave up 1 base and J gave up 6 bases, with 8 bases separating them. CDR3 length: 13 residues. Here the CDR3 reads CASSQGGSDTQYF. In DNA, the CDR3 is TGCGCCAGCAGCCAAGGAGGGTCGGATACGCAGTATTTT.

CDR3 sequence reads: CASSPPTTLMNTEAFF. The CDR3 DNA reads TGTGCCAGCTCACCACCGACGACGCTCATGAACACTGAAGCTTTCTTT. The rearrangement joins TRBV18 to TRBJ1-1; D is undetermined. Trimming removed 0 bases from V and 0 bases from J, with 11 bases in between. Germline-derived CDR1 and CDR2 are KGHSH and LQKENI. This CDR3 spans 16 amino acids.

To note about this clone: One end of the junction is discordant with germline, which a read error may explain. This same CDR3 is encoded by further DNA sequences in the sample. The chain uses TRBV9 and TRBJ2-2; a weak D match, TRBD1 (5 bases). CDR1 is SGDLS and CDR2 is YYNGEE in the germline V gene. This CDR3 has 13 amino acids. CDR3 region: CASSLRGTGELFF. The CDR3 bases are TGCGCCAGCAGCCTAAGGGGTACCGGGGAGCTGTTTTTT.

With respect to this clone: This sample includes further DNA sequences coding for the same CDR3. V and J are TRBV2 and TRBJ2-5, with unresolved D. The germline V gene has CDR1 SNHLY and CDR2 FYNNEI. The CDR3 contains 13 residues. The V and J ends lost 6 bases and 4 bases respectively, with 12 bases between them. CDR3 region: CASRNHGLETQYF. The CDR3 coding sequence is TGTGCCAGCAGAAACCACGGGTTAGAGACCCAGTACTTC.

The V call is TRBV5-6, the J call TRBJ1-5; a possible D gene is TRBD1 (5 bases). Germline-derived CDR1 and CDR2 are SGHDT and YYEEEE. The CDR3 runs 14 residues. Deletions cut 4 bases from V and 4 bases from J, with 12 bases between. The CDR3 spells CASSTRGVNQPQHF. CDR3 bases: TGTGCCAGCAGCACGCGGGGGGTTAATCAGCCCCAGCATTTT.

This clone was counted a single time. The genes are TRBV6-6 and TRBJ2-3; tentative D call: TRBD2 (6 bases). The germline V gene encodes CDR1 MNHNY and CDR2 SVGAGI (reference sequence). Trimming shortened V by 7 bases and J by 2 bases, and 16 bases separated the two germline ends. The CDR3 has 15 amino acids. The CDR3 loop is CASTHRGSPTDTQYF. CDR3 DNA: TGTGCCAGCACCCACCGGGGGAGCCCCACAGATACGCAGTATTTT.

This chain joins TRBV7-3 and TRBJ2-2; the D gene is possibly TRBD1 (6 bases). Per germline, CDR1 SGHTA and CDR2 FQGTGA. Trimming left V 1 base short and J 6 bases short, with 12 bases between. This CDR3 has 15 residues. The CDR3: CASSLMARGAGELFF. The CDR3, as DNA: TGTGCCAGCAGCTTAATGGCCAGGGGTGCCGGGGAGCTGTTTTTT.

This sequence joins TRBV6-5 and TRBJ1-6; 10 bases are shared with TRBD1. The CDR3 runs to 15 residues. Germline V gene lookup returns CDR1 MNHEY and CDR2 SVGAGI. V was pared by 6 bases and J by 10 bases, with 9 bases of the junction left unmatched. The CDR3 region has the DNA TGTGCCAGCAGGCCGCTGACAGGGGGCGGCTCACCCCTCCACTTT. It specifies CASRPLTGGGSPLHF.

The chain has TRBV7-6 and TRBJ2-1; 9 nucleotides line up with TRBD2. Germline CDR1 SGHVS, CDR2 FNYEAQ. This CDR3 spans 16 amino acids. J was trimmed by 4 bases and V by 4 bases; bases with no gene match: 8. CDR3 coding DNA: TGTGCCAGCAGCTCCCTGACTAGCGGCGGTTACAATGAGCAGTTCTTC. Residues: CASSSLTSGGYNEQFF.

The chain links TRBV5-1 to TRBJ1-3; possibly TRBD1 for D (6 bases). This CDR3 region has 15 residues. Germline CDR1 and CDR2: SGHRS and YFSETQ. Trimming cost V 1 base and J 0 bases, with 8 bases left between them. CDR3 protein: CASSLTGISGNTIYF. As DNA, the CDR3 is TGCGCCAGCAGCTTGACAGGGATCTCTGGAAACACCATATATTTT. The full variable domain, in which reference TRBV5-1 and TRBJ1-3 provide the parts outside the CDR3, is KAGVTQTPRYLIKTRGQQVTLSCSPISGHRSVSWYQQTPGQGLQFLFEYFSETQRNKGNFPGRFSGRQFSNSRSEMNVSTLELGDSALYLCASSLTGISGNTIYFGEGSWLTVV.

This sequence joins TRBV5-1 and TRBJ2-2, with 16 bases that match TRBD2. The germline V gene has CDR1 SGHRS and CDR2 YFSETQ. This CDR3 spans 20 amino acids. V gave up 3 bases and J gave up 7 bases; unmatched junction bases: 15. CDR3 sequence: CASSSPGTSGGARLVGELFF. CDR3 DNA: TGCGCCAGCAGCTCGCCCGGGACTAGCGGGGGGGCGCGTTTGGTCGGGGAGCTGTTTTTT.

J is TRBJ1-1 and V is TRBV11-3, with D perhaps TRBD1 (5 bases). Trimming removed 5 bases at V and 5 bases at J, with 12 bases between. Per the germline V gene, CDR1 is SGHNT and CDR2 is YENEEA. This CDR3 is 13 amino acids long. The CDR3 DNA follows: TGTGCCAGCAGCCCCAATGGGGGAACTGAAGCTTTCTTT. Translation gives CASSPNGGTEAFF. Complete variable domain (other parts from reference TRBV11-3 and TRBJ1-1): EAGVVQSPRYKIIEKKQPVAFWCNPISGHNTLYWYLQNLGQGPELLIRYENEEAVDDSQLPKDRFSAERLKGVDSTLKIQPAELGDSAVYLCASSPNGGTEAFFGQGTRLTVV.

The genes are TRBV28 and TRBJ2-5; possible D gene TRBD2, 6 bases. Trimming left V 6 bases short and J 5 bases short, with 16 bases between. This CDR3 has 14 residues. Germline-derived CDR1 and CDR2 are MDHEN and SYDVKM. CDR3 amino acids: CASSSSLGRETQYF. The CDR3 DNA follows: TGTGCCAGCAGCTCGAGTTTGGGGAGGGAGACCCAGTACTTC.

The chain's CDR3 is CASSLERLTHLYEQYF. CDR3 bases: TGTGCCAGCAGCTTGGAGCGGTTAACTCACCTTTACGAGCAGTACTTC. This rearrangement joins TRBV5-6 to TRBJ2-7, with D perhaps matching TRBD2 (5 bases). V lost 0 bases, J lost 4 bases, and 17 bases lay in between. The CDR3 runs to 16 residues. CDR1 SGHDT and CDR2 YYEEEE come from the germline V gene. The full variable domain, rest sourced from reference TRBV5-6 and TRBJ2-7, is DAGVTQSPTHLIKTRGQQVTLRCSPKSGHDTVSWYQQALGQGPQFIFQYYEEEERQRGNFPDRFSGHQFPNYSSELNVNALLLGDSALYLCASSLERLTHLYEQYFGPGTRLTVT.

This rearrangement joins TRBV6-6 to TRBJ2-4; D is perhaps TRBD1 (6 bases). The CDR3 has 16 residues. Germline CDR1 reads MNHNY; CDR2 reads SVGAGI (reference sequence). V lost 2 bases, J lost 2 bases, and 13 bases lay in between. CDR3: CASSYPSDSSKNIQYF. As DNA, the CDR3 is TGTGCCAGCAGTTACCCTTCGGACAGTTCCAAAAACATTCAGTACTTC.

J is TRBJ2-7 and V is TRBV6-6; 10 nucleotides agree with TRBD2. Losses at the gene ends were 0 bases for V and 2 bases for J; bases not matched to a gene: 1. The CDR3 has 15 amino acids. The germline CDR1 and CDR2 sequences are MNHNY and SVGAGI (reference sequence). The CDR3 coding sequence is TGTGCCAGCAGTTACTCCGGACTAGCGGCCTACGAGCAGTACTTC. This codes for CASSYSGLAAYEQYF.

In this sample, this clone turned up a few times. In DNA, the CDR3 is TGTGCCAGTACCCTAAGGCCCTCGGGGGGGTCGAATGAGCAGTTCTTC. Its protein is CASTLRPSGGSNEQFF. The chain is built from TRBV19 and TRBJ2-1, with 8 bases aligning to TRBD2. The J segment lost 7 bases and the V segment lost 7 bases, leaving 15 bases of the junction unmatched. Germline CDR1 reads LNHDA; CDR2 reads SQIVND (reference sequence). There are 16 residues in the CDR3.